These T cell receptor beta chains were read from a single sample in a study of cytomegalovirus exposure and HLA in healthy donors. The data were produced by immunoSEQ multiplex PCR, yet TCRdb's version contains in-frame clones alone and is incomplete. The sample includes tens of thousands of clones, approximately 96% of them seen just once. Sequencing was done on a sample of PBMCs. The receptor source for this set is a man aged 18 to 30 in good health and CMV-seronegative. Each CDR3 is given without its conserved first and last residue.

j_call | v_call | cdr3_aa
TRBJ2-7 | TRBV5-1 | ASSLLTGGAYEQY
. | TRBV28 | ASSPSSGKGPYEQY
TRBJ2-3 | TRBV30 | AWSGHGTSGRKTSTDTQY
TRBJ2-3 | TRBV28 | ASRTSGDTQY
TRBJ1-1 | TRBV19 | ASSIAGRNTEAF
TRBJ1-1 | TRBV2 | ASSDRVGTEAF
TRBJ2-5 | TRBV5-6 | ASSLFSRRELLEETQY
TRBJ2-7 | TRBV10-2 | ASTRQGREQY
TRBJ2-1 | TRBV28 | ASSITSLLYNEQF
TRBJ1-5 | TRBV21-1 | ASSPRQTQVIQPQH
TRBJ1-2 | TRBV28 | ASSLGHIYGYT
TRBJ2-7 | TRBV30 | AWSNPGTGEYHEQY
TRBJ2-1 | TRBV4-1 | ASSQVLAGVFNEQF
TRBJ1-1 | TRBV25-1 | ASTTRRGRGRTEAF
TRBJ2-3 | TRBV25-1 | ASSEPGGTSLY
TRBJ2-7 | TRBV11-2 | ASSPLAGTSYEQY
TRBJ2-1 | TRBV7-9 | ASSSAGLNHEQF
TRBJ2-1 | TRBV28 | ASSLGASGSSYNEQF
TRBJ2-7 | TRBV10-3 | AIRDGLAGASYEQY
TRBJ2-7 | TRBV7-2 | ASSPGLAGYEQY
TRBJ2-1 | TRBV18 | ASSPLHSYNEQF
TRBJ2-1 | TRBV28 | ASSLFLAKYNEQF
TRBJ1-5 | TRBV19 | ASTRQGNQPQH
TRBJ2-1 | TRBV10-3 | AINTAGADNEQF
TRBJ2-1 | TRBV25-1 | ASSLIYEQF
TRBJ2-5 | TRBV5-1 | ASSLEFAGVIQETQY
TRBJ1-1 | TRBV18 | ASSPPSGKVGAF
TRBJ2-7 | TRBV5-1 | ASSLGGDKKEQY
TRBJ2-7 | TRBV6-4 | ASSDSGYRLFYEQY
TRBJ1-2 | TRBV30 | ASKTGIDGYT
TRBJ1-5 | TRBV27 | ASRGQGAFQPQH
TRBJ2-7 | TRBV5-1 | ASSLGTLRKYEQY
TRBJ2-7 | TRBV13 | ASSSGLAGGEQY
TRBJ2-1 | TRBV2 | ASRATSGAYNEQF
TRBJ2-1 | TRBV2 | ASSWALWDEQF
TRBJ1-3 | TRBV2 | ASSDSPAFSGNTIY